A selection of T cell receptor beta chains follows, all from one sample in a study of OX40 agonist ivuxolimab in advanced cancers. Data came from immunoSEQ multiplex PCR; TCRdb stores just in-frame clones and leaves some out. The table has 70,000 to 80,000 clones, 75% to 95% seen once; the top ten hold around 6.3%. The material was CD4+ or CD8+ T cells sorted from blood, obtained in a trial of the OX40 agonist ivuxolimab. These TCRs come from an adult with an advanced solid tumor such as melanoma, head and neck, liver or kidney cancer. CDR3s leave out the opening cysteine and the closing phenylalanine or tryptophan. Each record gives: J gene, V gene, CDR3 protein.

J gene: TRBJ2-7
V gene: TRBV9
CDR3 protein: ASSAPNGGYEQY

J gene: TRBJ1-4
V gene: TRBV11-3
CDR3 protein: ASSLGSGLHTEKLF

J gene: TRBJ2-3
V gene: TRBV15
CDR3 protein: ATSREEADPDEGNTQY

J gene: TRBJ2-5
V gene: TRBV5-6
CDR3 protein: ASSLGQGTSGTQY

J gene: TRBJ2-7
V gene: TRBV7-9
CDR3 protein: ASSDSGTGGAYEQY

J gene: TRBJ1-1
V gene: TRBV9
CDR3 protein: ASSPTSFRTEAF

J gene: TRBJ1-1
V gene: TRBV28
CDR3 protein: ASQQGLTEAF

J gene: TRBJ1-6
V gene: TRBV6-4
CDR3 protein: ASSLPGQGVGSPLH

J gene: TRBJ1-3
V gene: TRBV4-3
CDR3 protein: ASSQADRPISGNTIY

J gene: .
V gene: TRBV4-1
CDR3 protein: ASSQETGGSYEQY

J gene: TRBJ2-7
V gene: TRBV5-4
CDR3 protein: ASNFRGGPFDEQY

J gene: TRBJ1-6
V gene: TRBV7-8
CDR3 protein: ASSPDLLNSRRNSPLH

J gene: TRBJ2-2
V gene: TRBV27
CDR3 protein: ASSLKRDGTGELF

J gene: TRBJ2-7
V gene: TRBV19
CDR3 protein: ASSWGDPGPYEQY

J gene: .
V gene: TRBV28
CDR3 protein: ASSLRGMGYEQY

J gene: TRBJ2-7
V gene: TRBV27
CDR3 protein: ASSLSAGTYEQY

J gene: TRBJ1-1
V gene: TRBV5-6
CDR3 protein: ASSLGGLGLVTEAF

J gene: TRBJ2-3
V gene: TRBV7-9
CDR3 protein: ASSPPFGNRNTDTQY

J gene: TRBJ1-4
V gene: TRBV19
CDR3 protein: ASSIATSTNEKLF

J gene: TRBJ2-7
V gene: TRBV4-2
CDR3 protein: ASSQEQVSYEQY

J gene: TRBJ1-2
V gene: TRBV9
CDR3 protein: ASSVVGGNYGYT

J gene: TRBJ1-4
V gene: TRBV19
CDR3 protein: ASSWLANEKLF

J gene: TRBJ1-4
V gene: TRBV30
CDR3 protein: AWGTVGVGSNEKLF

J gene: TRBJ2-1
V gene: TRBV11-2
CDR3 protein: ASTQESNEQF

J gene: TRBJ1-1
V gene: TRBV7-8
CDR3 protein: ASSLVEGVYAF

J gene: TRBJ2-3
V gene: TRBV7-6
CDR3 protein: ASSSRDYPDTQY

J gene: TRBJ2-5
V gene: TRBV19
CDR3 protein: ASSIIWGQETQY

J gene: TRBJ2-7
V gene: TRBV27
CDR3 protein: ASSYVNYEQY

J gene: TRBJ2-3
V gene: TRBV20-1
CDR3 protein: SAMADTQY

J gene: TRBJ1-2
V gene: TRBV9
CDR3 protein: ASSADGGVSGYT

J gene: TRBJ1-1
V gene: TRBV5-6
CDR3 protein: ASYSAGGGRTEAF

J gene: TRBJ1-1
V gene: TRBV29-1
CDR3 protein: SVVYPNGRVDTEAF

J gene: TRBJ1-2
V gene: TRBV2
CDR3 protein: ASTGGTDYGYT